The rows below give T cell receptor beta chains drawn from one sample of a study of T cell repertoires in cytomegalovirus infection. TCRdb reanalysed the reads using MiXCR and keeps one entry per CDR3 protein. The table has about 490,000 distinct CDR3 sequences, about a quarter seen once. The sample was PBMCs. All receptors come from a human donor in good health (CMV status not recorded). Some clones in this sample may be carry-over from other donors' samples. Both conserved end residues are part of each CDR3. The D gene is left open where the match is weak. Clone size is not always given. Where it is, it says once, few, many or a class for expanded clones.

j_call	d_call	v_call	clone_size	cdr3_aa	cdr3_nt
TRBJ2-7	.	TRBV6-2/TRBV6-3	many	CASSYLGHYEQYF	TGTGCCAGCAGTTACTTGGGACACTACGAGCAGTACTTC
TRBJ2-3	TRBD1	TRBV6-1	.	CASIPHRGADTQYF	TGTGCCAGCATCCCTCACAGGGGTGCAGATACGCAGTATTTT
TRBJ2-1	TRBD2	TRBV12-3/TRBV12-4	few	CASSLGREGYNEQFF	TGTGCCAGCAGTTTGGGGCGGGAGGGCTACAATGAGCAGTTCTTC
TRBJ1-1	.	TRBV10-3	.	CAISAGTANTEAFF	TGTGCCATCAGCGCCGGGACGGCGAACACTGAAGCTTTCTTT
TRBJ2-3	.	TRBV7-2	many	CASSLILDTQYF	TGTGCCAGCAGCTTAATACTCGATACGCAGTATTTT
TRBJ2-1	TRBD1	TRBV6-2/TRBV6-3	.	CASSGTGLIEQFF	TGTGCCAGCAGTGGGACAGGGTTGATTGAGCAGTTCTTC
TRBJ1-2	.	TRBV10-3	.	CAISEAIGARGYTF	TGTGCCATCAGTGAGGCGATCGGGGCCAGGGGCTACACCTTC
TRBJ2-5	TRBD2	TRBV9	.	CASSVATWASGTQETQYF	TGTGCCAGCAGCGTAGCTACTTGGGCTAGCGGGACCCAAGAGACCCAGTACTTC
TRBJ1-2	TRBD1	TRBV10-3	.	CAISGPQGSYGYTF	TGTGCCATCAGTGGACCACAGGGGAGTTATGGCTACACCTTC
TRBJ2-3	.	TRBV29-1	.	CSVEDQLEDTQYF	TGCAGCGTTGAAGATCAACTAGAGGATACGCAGTATTTT
TRBJ2-7	.	TRBV19	.	CASSGLGDEQYF	TGTGCCAGTAGTGGGCTGGGCGACGAGCAGTACTTC